Below, 11 T cell receptor beta chains from the same sample are listed, as sequenced in a study of T cells in Graves' hyperthyroidism and ophthalmopathy. RNA transcripts yielded amplified TCR beta CDR3 regions. The TCR CDR3 was amplified in a first-round RT-PCR using the HTBI primer set. TCRdb processed the multiplex PCR reads anew with MiXCR; each CDR3 protein has one entry. The sample holds about 760,000 distinct CDR3 sequences, approximately 40% seen once. The sample taken for sequencing was blood. The source of these receptors is a woman in her 40s with Graves' hyperthyroidism.

The rearrangement links TRBV7-2 to TRBJ2-5, with TRBD1 matching over 9 bases. The CDR3 length is 14 residues. V was pared by 5 bases and J by 3 bases, with 4 bases of the junction left unmatched. Germline loops: CDR1 SGHTA, CDR2 FQGNSA. CDR3 sequence: CASSRQGEKETQYF. CDR3 DNA sequence: TGTGCCAGCAGCAGACAGGGGGAAAAAGAGACCCAGTACTTC.

Concerning this clonotype itself: This sequence may be a read error, since a much larger clone differs from it by one base. The V call is TRBV20-1, the J call TRBJ2-7; D unclear. This CDR3 region has 12 residues. The germline gives CDR1 DFQATT, CDR2 SNEGSKA (reference sequence). CDR3 in DNA: TGCAGTGCTAGAGGCGGAACCTACGGGCAGTACTTC. It translates to CSARGGTYGQYF.

J is TRBJ1-6 and V is TRBV7-8, with 7 bases identical to TRBD1. The CDR3 length is 16 residues. The V gene end was trimmed by 5 bases and the J gene end by 8 bases; junction bases not matched to a gene: 12. In germline, CDR1 is SGHVS, CDR2 FQNEAQ. The CDR3 coding sequence is TGTGCCAGCAGCCACGGACAGGAATCATGGGATTCACCCCTCCACTTT. This encodes CASSHGQESWDSPLHF.

This rearrangement joins TRBV2 to TRBJ2-2; D call uncertain. In germline, CDR1 is SNHLY, CDR2 FYNNEI. With 7 bases removed from V and 0 bases from J, the gap between germline ends came to 9 bases. This CDR3 region has 14 residues. Written as DNA, the CDR3 is TGTGCCAGCACCCACGAGGCGAACACCGGGGAGCTGTTTTTT. The encoded protein is CASTHEANTGELFF.

The rearrangement uses TRBV7-2 and TRBJ1-2, with D possibly TRBD1 on 5 matching bases. Germline CDR1 SGHTA, CDR2 FQGNSA. The V and J ends lost 5 bases and 4 bases respectively, with 17 bases between them. The CDR3 consists of 15 residues. This chain's CDR3 is CASSAGTEASYGYTF. DNA for the CDR3: TGTGCCAGCAGCGCCGGGACGGAGGCGTCCTATGGCTACACCTTC.

This clonotype was found a few times. V gene TRBV7-2 combines with J gene TRBJ2-7, with D hard to call. The V gene's germline CDR1 is SGHTA and CDR2 FQGNSA. The CDR3 is made up of 15 amino acids. Trimming cost V 1 base and J 3 bases, with 13 bases left between them. In DNA form, the CDR3 reads TGTGCCAGCAGCTTAGAATCTGGACCCCACTACGAGCAGTACTTC. Its translation is CASSLESGPHYEQYF.

This clonotype has just a few counts. This chain links TRBV12-3 or TRBV12-4 with TRBJ2-5; tentatively, D is TRBD2 (5 bases). The CDR3 totals 11 residues. Trimming took off 2 bases at V and 9 bases at J, with 7 bases between the two ends. The CDR3 sequence is CASSLTEAQYF. CDR3 DNA: TGTGCCAGCAGTTTAACGGAGGCCCAGTACTTC.

The chain links TRBV15 to TRBJ2-5; TRBD1 agrees at 8 bases. Germline assignment: CDR1 LNHNV and CDR2 YYDKDF (reference sequence). The CDR3 is made up of 17 amino acids. V lost 5 bases and J lost 8; bases outside the gene matches: 19. CDR3 coding DNA: TGTGCCACCAGCCCCTGGACAGGGAAGGGCTACATTCGCACCCAGTACTTC. Encoded protein: CATSPWTGKGYIRTQYF.

There are many counts of this clonotype. This chain connects TRBV4-1 to TRBJ1-4, with D perhaps matching TRBD1 (5 bases). Germline CDR1 and CDR2: MGHRA and YSYEKL. The CDR3 is 13 amino acids. The germline V and J ends were trimmed by 0 bases and 8 bases, with 7 bases remaining between them. The CDR3 nucleotides are TGCGCCAGCAGCCAAGAACGGGGGGAAAAACTGTTTTTT. It specifies CASSQERGEKLFF.

In this sample, this clonotype turned up many times. The chain is built from TRBV10-3 and TRBJ1-5; 9 positions match TRBD1. Germline CDR1 ENHRY, CDR2 SYGVKD. With V trimmed by 11 bases and J by 0 bases, 5 bases remained unmatched. The CDR3 spans 14 residues. CDR3 coding DNA: TGTGCCGGTTGGACAGGGGATAGCAATCAGCCCCAGCATTTT. The encoded protein is CAGWTGDSNQPQHF.

The gene calls are TRBV7-9 and TRBJ1-1; D call uncertain. The CDR3 is 14 amino acids. Germline V gene data show CDR1 as SEHNR and CDR2 as FQNEAQ (reference sequence). Trimming took off 3 bases at V and 0 bases at J, with 8 bases between the two ends. CDR3 DNA: TGTGCCAGCAGCTTGTACTTAGTGAACACTGAAGCTTTCTTT. This translates into CASSLYLVNTEAFF.